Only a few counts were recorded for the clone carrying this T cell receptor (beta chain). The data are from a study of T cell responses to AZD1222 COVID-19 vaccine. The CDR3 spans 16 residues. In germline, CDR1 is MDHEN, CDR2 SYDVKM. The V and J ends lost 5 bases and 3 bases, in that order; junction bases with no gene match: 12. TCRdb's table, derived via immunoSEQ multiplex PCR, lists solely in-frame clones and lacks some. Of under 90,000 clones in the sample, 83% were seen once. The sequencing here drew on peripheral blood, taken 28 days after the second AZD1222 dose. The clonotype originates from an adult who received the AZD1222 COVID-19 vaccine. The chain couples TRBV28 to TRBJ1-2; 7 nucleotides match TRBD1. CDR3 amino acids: CASSPVDRESHYGYTF. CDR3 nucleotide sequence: TGTGCCAGCAGTCCCGTCGACAGGGAGTCCCACTATGGCTACACCTTC.